The rows below give T cell receptor beta chains drawn from one sample of a study of beta chain features in type 1 diabetes. TCRdb keeps only in-frame clones here, not all; method: immunoSEQ multiplex PCR. Among almost 250,000 clones listed, roughly 15% were seen once. The sequenced material came from naive CD4+ T cells from blood. These receptors all come from a woman between 40 and 50 years old in good health. Both conserved end residues are trimmed from each CDR3.

ASSVRGRATQY,TRBV9
ASSISQGSSYTGELF,TRBV19
ASSFSLSGNTIY,TRBV7-9
ASSLLGRLGGDTQY,TRBV7-2
ASSPREGRAGNTIY,TRBV18
ASSPTGQGTGANVLT,TRBV9
ASKRQGAYEQY,TRBV2
ASSPSGGAFTDTQY,TRBV6-6
ASSQDVAGVPVEQF,TRBV4-1
ASSQGGLAGYNEQF,TRBV4-3
ASSLLGGDTGELF,TRBV5-8
ATGGGTYEQY,TRBV10-3
ASSQTDSYGYT,TRBV4-2
ASSQAGLADTDTQY,TRBV4-2
ASSLGRGFTDTQY,TRBV5-1
ASSYSSNSPLH,TRBV6-5
AIGADYEQY,TRBV10-3
ASSSWTGVTQETQY,TRBV7-8
ASSLATGEPSYEQY,TRBV7-9
SVESRGNTEAF,TRBV29-1
ASSLLLATGSNEQF,TRBV7-9
ATHLGGGTQY,TRBV28